A single sample is the source of the 19 T cell receptor beta chains below, sequenced in a study of cytomegalovirus exposure and HLA in healthy donors. Measured with immunoSEQ multiplex PCR; TCRdb has only the in-frame clones, and not every one. The repertoire holds about 67,000 clones, with roughly 92% as singletons. What was sequenced was PBMCs. These receptors all stem from a woman aged 18-29 years in good health and CMV-seronegative.

This clone appeared once. This chain links TRBV4-1 with TRBJ2-7, with 10 positions matching TRBD2. From germline, CDR1 is MGHRA and CDR2 YSYEKL. This CDR3 comprises 16 residues. Unmatched junction bases numbered 10, after V lost 5 bases and J lost 3 bases. CDR3 protein: CASSGWPAGGNYEQYF. The CDR3 DNA reads as TGCGCCAGCAGCGGGTGGCCAGCGGGGGGGAACTACGAGCAGTACTTC.

The chain employs TRBV27 and TRBJ2-1; no reliable D call. Germline V gene data show CDR1 as MNHEY and CDR2 as SMNVEV (reference sequence). The ends were cut back, 1 base at V and 8 bases at J, with 12 bases in the middle. This CDR3 region has 14 residues. In nucleotides, the CDR3 is TGTGCCAGCAGTTTATTTCCCTCAGTGGATGAGCAGTTCTTC. Its translation: CASSLFPSVDEQFF.

This clone was picked up one time. V usage is TRBV5-1 and J usage is TRBJ1-2; TRBD1 might be the D (6 bases). V was shortened by 4 bases and J by 8 bases, with 21 bases between the two germline ends. The CDR3 spans 15 residues. In germline, CDR1 is SGHRS, CDR2 YFSETQ. CDR3 in DNA: TGCGCCAGCAGCCCTACCCCGACAGGCGGAAACGGCTACACCTTC. Amino acids: CASSPTPTGGNGYTF.

The J gene is TRBJ1-1, the V gene TRBV6-1, with D unresolved. V lost 0 bases and J 3 bases, leaving 8 bases between the germline ends. Per germline, CDR1 MNHNS and CDR2 SASEGT. The CDR3 runs 14 residues. The CDR3 region has the DNA TGTGCCAGCAGTGAAGCGTTGGGCCACACTGAAGCTTTCTTT. Translating it yields CASSEALGHTEAFF.

V usage is TRBV7-9 and J usage is TRBJ2-7; TRBD1 matches at 10 bases. With V trimmed by 5 bases and J by 6 bases, 4 bases remained unmatched. Germline V gives CDR1 SEHNR, CDR2 FQNEAQ (reference sequence). The CDR3 has 13 residues. CDR3 nucleotides: TGTGCCAGCAGCCTGACAGGGGGCAGCGAGCAGTACTTC. Translation: CASSLTGGSEQYF.

The CDR3 spells CASSHRQGTSSYNEQFF. Here the CDR3 DNA reads TGTGCCAGCAGCCATCGACAGGGGACGAGCTCCTACAATGAGCAGTTCTTC. This rearrangement joins TRBV7-9 to TRBJ2-1; 8 bases line up with TRBD1. CDR3 size: 17 residues. Germline V gives CDR1 SEHNR, CDR2 FQNEAQ (reference sequence). The junction had 9 bases not matched to a gene; V was cut back by 5 bases and J by 0 bases.

The gene calls are TRBV6-5 and TRBJ1-1; D ambiguous. The V end lost 0 bases, the J end lost 5 bases, and 13 bases lay between the germline ends. Germline lookup yields CDR1 MNHEY and CDR2 SVGAGI. There are 15 residues in the CDR3. Here the CDR3 reads CASSYSWSPGTEAFF. DNA for the CDR3: TGTGCCAGCAGTTACTCGTGGTCACCGGGGACTGAAGCTTTCTTT.

The chain links TRBV11-1 to TRBJ1-2; D ambiguous. The germline V and J ends were trimmed by 7 bases and 7 bases, with 16 bases remaining between them. Germline V gives CDR1 SGHAT, CDR2 FQDESV (reference sequence). The CDR3 length is 13 residues. CDR3 nucleotides: TGTGCCAGCAAAGTCCGGGAGAAGAGTGGCTACACCTTC. Translated, it gives CASKVREKSGYTF.

The chain uses TRBV6-5 and TRBJ2-7, with 9 bases that match TRBD1. The CDR3 extends over 16 amino acids. Trimming cost V 7 bases and J 2 bases; bases outside gene matches: 12. The germline gives CDR1 MNHEY, CDR2 SVGAGI. In nucleotides, the CDR3 is TGTGCCAGCACCTACTCAGGTGGGGACAGGGCCTACGAGCAGTACTTC. This encodes CASTYSGGDRAYEQYF.

The CDR3 DNA follows: TGTGCCGGGGGGGTCGCTGAAGCTTTCTTT. This gives the protein CAGGVAEAFF. This chain uses TRBV7-9 with TRBJ1-1; possibly TRBD1 for D (5 bases). V shed 11 bases and J shed 6 bases, with 10 bases lying between them. The CDR3 sequence is 10 residues long. CDR1 SEHNR and CDR2 FQNEAQ come from the germline V gene (reference sequence).

This chain connects TRBV28 to TRBJ2-3; D might be TRBD2 (6 bases). Germline values: CDR1 MDHEN, CDR2 SYDVKM. V lost 4 bases, J lost 2 bases, and 16 bases lay in between. The CDR3 extends over 16 amino acids. The CDR3 loop is CASSSPRRGITDTQYF. CDR3 bases: TGTGCCAGCAGTTCCCCCCGACGGGGGATCACAGATACGCAGTATTTT.

The rearrangement links TRBV7-2 to TRBJ1-5; D not certain. This CDR3 contains 15 residues. V lost 1 base and J 3 bases, leaving 10 bases between the germline ends. Germline V CDR1 and CDR2: SGHTA, FQGNSA. The CDR3 sequence: CASSLDPAINQPQHF. CDR3 DNA sequence: TGTGCCAGCAGCTTAGATCCAGCGATCAATCAGCCCCAGCATTTT.

The chain couples TRBV28 to TRBJ1-5; 7 bases line up with TRBD1. Germline lookup yields CDR1 MDHEN and CDR2 SYDVKM. V lost 3 bases and J lost 4; bases outside the gene matches: 9. The CDR3 loop spans 16 amino acids. Here the CDR3 reads CASSFRARDRNQPQHF. The CDR3 nucleotides read TGTGCCAGCAGTTTCCGTGCTCGGGACAGAAATCAGCCCCAGCATTTT.

The chain employs TRBV7-3 and TRBJ2-1, with 8 bases aligning to TRBD2. The CDR3 loop spans 16 amino acids. Germline CDR1 SGHTA, CDR2 FQGTGA. V was pared by 5 bases and J by 0 bases, with 6 bases of the junction left unmatched. In nucleotides, the CDR3 is TGTGCCAGCAGCCCTGAAGCGGGGGACTCCTACAATGAGCAGTTCTTC. This gives the protein CASSPEAGDSYNEQFF. The full variable domain, its missing parts supplied by reference TRBV7-3 and TRBJ2-1, is GAGVSQTPSNKVTEKGKYVELRCDPISGHTALYWYRQSLGQGPEFLIYFQGTGAADDSGLPNDRFFAVRPEGSVSTLKIQRTERGDSAVYLCASSPEAGDSYNEQFFGPGTRLTVL.

V usage is TRBV7-3 and J usage is TRBJ1-6; no clear D. There are 14 residues in the CDR3. V was pared by 6 bases and J by 3 bases, with 9 bases between. Germline CDR1 is SGHTA and CDR2 is FQGTGA. In nucleotides, the CDR3 is TGTGCCAGCAGTCAAACGGGCTATAATTCACCCCTCCACTTT. It codes for CASSQTGYNSPLHF.

This chain uses TRBV5-4 with TRBJ2-3; D remains unclear. Germline assignment: CDR1 SGHNT and CDR2 YYREEE (reference sequence). Trimming removed 4 bases from V and 0 bases from J, with 15 bases in between. The CDR3 extends over 16 amino acids. Here the CDR3 reads CASSPPYESSTDTQYF. The CDR3 DNA follows: TGTGCCAGCAGCCCGCCTTATGAGTCTAGCACAGATACGCAGTATTTT.

The chain carries TRBV30 and TRBJ2-2; 10 bases align to TRBD2. Unmatched junction bases numbered 3, after V lost 3 bases and J lost 2 bases. This CDR3 has 15 residues. In germline, CDR1 is GTSNPN, CDR2 SVGIG (reference sequence). The CDR3 nucleotides read TGTGCCTGGAGAAGCGGGGGGGCAAACACCGGGGAGCTGTTTTTT. Amino acids: CAWRSGGANTGELFF.

This clone was counted a single time. This chain connects TRBV29-1 to TRBJ1-1; the D is unclear. CDR1 is SQVTM, CDR2 ANQGSEA, per germline. CDR3 length: 14 residues. The V and J ends lost 7 bases and 2 bases respectively, with 17 bases between them. Here the CDR3 DNA reads TGCAGCGCCCAATCTCCACCGACAAACACTGAAGCTTTCTTT. Amino acids: CSAQSPPTNTEAFF.

This sequence joins TRBV2 and TRBJ2-7; TRBD2 matches at 7 bases. Germline CDR1 reads SNHLY; CDR2 reads FYNNEI. This CDR3 is 13 amino acids long. V gave up 2 bases and J gave up 4 bases; unmatched junction bases: 2. The CDR3 loop is CASSEWGGYEQYF. CDR3 DNA: TGTGCCAGCAGTGAATGGGGGGGATACGAGCAGTACTTC.